These T cell receptor beta chains were read from a single sample in a study of T cell clones after liver transplantation. Here immunoSEQ multiplex PCR was the method, and the copy in TCRdb shows in-frame clones only, minus some. The data show about 75,000 clones, 84% seen once. The sequencing used CD4+ T cells from blood, collected 48 to 50 months after liver transplant. All receptors come from a human patient who received a liver transplant. Some T cells may arise from the graft donor. Each CDR3 is given with its conserved first and last residue. D genes are given only for firm matches. Clone size is given for some rows only: seen once, a few or many times, or a class if the clone is expanded.

TRBD2	.	TRBV7-2	TRBJ2-3	CASRPRAGGVDTQYF	TGTGCCAGCAGACCGCGAGCGGGAGGCGTGGATACGCAGTATTTT
TRBD1	.	TRBV30	TRBJ1-2	CAWSVQGAWTNYGYTF	TGTGCCTGGAGTGTACAGGGGGCATGGACTAACTATGGCTACACCTTC
TRBD2	.	TRBV7-2	TRBJ2-2	CASSLEGTSGLTGELFF	TGTGCCAGCAGCTTAGAAGGGACTAGCGGGCTCACCGGGGAGCTGTTTTTT
.	.	TRBV7-2	TRBJ2-7	CASSFRDSLSDEQYF	TGTGCCAGCAGCTTTCGGGACTCTCTATCCGACGAGCAGTACTTC
TRBD2	once	TRBV6-1	TRBJ2-3	CASERASGSTDTQYF	TGTGCCAGCGAACGGGCTAGCGGCAGCACAGATACGCAGTATTTT
.	few	TRBV5-1	TRBJ1-2	CASSATADGYTF	TGCGCCAGCAGCGCAACAGCGGATGGCTACACCTTC
TRBD2	once	TRBV11-1	TRBJ2-2	CATGTSVGTGELFF	TGTGCCACTGGGACTAGCGTCGGCACCGGGGAGCTGTTTTTT
TRBD1	.	TRBV5-6	TRBJ2-1	CASSITGGLRNEQFF	TGTGCCAGCAGCATTACAGGGGGCTTAAGGAATGAGCAGTTCTTC
.	.	TRBV19	TRBJ2-5	CASRGQLETQYF	TGTGCCAGTAGAGGACAGTTAGAGACCCAGTACTTC
.	.	TRBV28	TRBJ1-3	CASVGRGNTIYF	TGTGCCAGCGTCGGGAGGGGAAACACCATATATTTT
TRBD1	once	TRBV6-1	TRBJ2-7	CASSIDRATYEQYF	TGTGCCAGCAGTATTGACAGGGCCACCTACGAGCAGTACTTC
.	few	TRBV11-2	TRBJ1-1	CASTSRGALMNTEAFF	TGTGCCAGCACTTCACGGGGGGCACTCATGAACACTGAAGCTTTCTTT
TRBD1	few	TRBV5-5	TRBJ1-4	CASSPPGQLVEKLFF	TGTGCCAGCAGCCCCCCGGGACAGCTAGTCGAAAAACTGTTTTTT
.	once	TRBV11-2	TRBJ2-1	CASSLDRGSSYNEQFF	TGTGCCAGCAGCTTAGATCGCGGCAGCTCCTACAATGAGCAGTTCTTC
TRBD1	once	TRBV5-1	TRBJ1-1	CASSLGSTGGMNTEAFF	TGCGCCAGCAGCTTGGGAAGTACAGGGGGAATGAACACTGAAGCTTTCTTT